The clone carrying this T cell receptor beta chain was counted a single time. Its antigen is undetermined. A read error may explain this, as a much larger clone is one base away. The study made its TCR cDNA through 5'RACE template switching. That step introduced a universal primer site along with UMIs. A single record per CDR3 protein comes from TCRdb applying MiXCR to the 5' RACE reads. The top ten hold under 3% of the sample, which has 150,000 or so distinct CDR3 sequences, less than 9% seen once. The sample originates from a study of T cells after yellow fever vaccination. Overall study findings and caveats: Most primary-vaccination clones reappeared after the booster (about 96% CD4, approximately 88% CD8). From the bulk population, abundant clonotypes could contaminate and appear within FACS-sorted repertoires.

This receptor was identified in a man younger than 30 who received the YFV17D yellow fever vaccine. The sequencing used CD4+ T cells sorted from PBMCs, collected 5 to 6 days after the first yellow fever vaccination.

The CDR3: CSAGKTSWGIKGQFF. The CDR3 coding sequence is TGCAGTGCTGGGAAGACTAGCTGGGGTATTAAGGGGCAGTTCTTC. The chain uses TRBV20-1 and TRBJ2-1; 7 bases are a match to TRBD2. The CDR3 is made up of 15 amino acids. CDR1 is DFQATT, CDR2 SNEGSKA, per germline (reference sequence). The V and J ends lost 5 bases and 12 bases, in that order; junction bases with no gene match: 19.